This T cell receptor (beta chain) was identified during a study of blood T cell repertoires in COVID-19. Overall study: There were acute and convalescent COVID-19 samples, and they came from the United States, Italy and Spain. In each case, the material was cDNA or gDNA derived from T cells, B-cell-depleted T cells, or PBMCs.

The CDR3 has 15 amino acids. Germline loops: CDR1 MNHEY, CDR2 SVGAGI. Seattle researchers signed up patients amid active infection and tracked them longitudinally. Original methodology: The authors estimated nucleated cell counts from reference gene primer amplification. The repertoire was sequenced with immunoSEQ multiplex PCR; TCRdb's copy has only in-frame clones and lacks some. V, J and clone size are taken as reported in that table, and D and trimming were inferred from the DNA itself. Of about 160,000 clones in the sample, approximately 79% are singletons; the top ten hold more than 6.5%. Points on this clone: At one end, the junction sequence differs from germline, possibly due to a read error.

V is TRBV6-5 and J is TRBJ2-7; TRBD1 might be the D (6 bases). This TCR was recovered from a woman in her fifties or sixties with COVID-19, enrolled during active disease. The sequenced sample was peripheral blood. The CDR3 DNA sequence: TGTGCCAGCAGTCACTCACGTGACAGGAGCTACGAGCAGTACTTC. It codes for CASSHSRDRSYEQYF.